Below are 30 T cell receptor beta chains sequenced from a single sample in a study of human T cells and chemical hapten exposure. Time point here: pre-sensitization, week 0. Treatment of the sample: therapeutic diphenylcyclopropenone sensitization with weekly scalp DPC. TCRdb reanalysed the RACE reads using MiXCR and keeps one entry per CDR3 protein. The sample comprises approximately 370,000 distinct CDR3 sequences, around 5% of which are singletons, and over 7% rests with the top ten. The input for sequencing was whole blood, taken in connection with sensitization to the hapten diphenylcyclopropenone (DPC). Every receptor here comes from a woman aged 18-30 years with alopecia areata. Some clones in this sample may be carry-over from other donors' samples.

This clonotype was recorded many times. The chain joins TRBV5-1 to TRBJ2-5, with 9 bases identical to TRBD2. Germline loops: CDR1 SGHRS, CDR2 YFSETQ. The CDR3 extends over 17 amino acids. V lost 3 bases, J lost 3 bases, and 12 bases stayed unmatched. The CDR3 spells CASSWMALASGEETQYF. CDR3 sequence (DNA): TGCGCCAGCAGCTGGATGGCATTAGCTAGCGGGGAAGAGACCCAGTACTTC.

The chain is built from TRBV12-3 or TRBV12-4 and TRBJ2-5, with TRBD2 identical over 10 bases. The J segment lost 5 bases and the V segment lost 5 bases, leaving 8 bases of the junction unmatched. The length of the CDR3 is 15 residues. CDR3 sequence: CASSPLAGARETQYF. The CDR3 coding sequence is TGTGCCAGCAGTCCTCTAGCGGGGGCAAGGGAGACCCAGTACTTC.

There are many counts of this clonotype. The chain carries TRBV18 and TRBJ1-2, with D tentatively TRBD1 (5 bases). This CDR3 contains 14 residues. CDR1 and CDR2 from the germline V gene are KGHSH and LQKENI. Deletions cut 2 bases from V and 0 bases from J, with 7 bases between. Written as DNA, the CDR3 is TGTGCCAGCTCACCAGCGGGGCCTAACTATGGCTACACCTTC. Amino acids: CASSPAGPNYGYTF.

In its sample, this clonotype was seen many times. V and J are TRBV6-6 and TRBJ1-5, with D possibly being TRBD1 (6 bases). The CDR3 is made up of 15 amino acids. V lost 5 bases to trimming and J lost 5 bases, with 16 bases between them. The germline V gene has CDR1 MNHNY and CDR2 SVGAGI (reference sequence). The CDR3 DNA reads TGTGCCAGCAGTACAAGGGGGGCAGATGATCAGCCCCAGCATTTT. Translating gives CASSTRGADDQPQHF.

The CDR3 region is CASSQEGLHTIYF. The DNA of the CDR3 is TGTGCCAGCAGCCAAGAGGGGCTGCACACCATATATTTT. V gene TRBV9 combines with J gene TRBJ1-3, with a tentative D call TRBD1 (5 bases). Trimming removed 4 bases at V and 8 bases at J, with 13 bases between. CDR1 is SGDLS, CDR2 YYNGEE, per germline. The CDR3 is made up of 13 amino acids. Full variable domain (rest looked up from reference TRBV9 and TRBJ1-3): DSGVTQTPKHLITATGQRVTLRCSPRSGDLSVYWYQQSLDQGLQFLIQYYNGEERAKGNILERFSAQQFPDLHSELNLSSLELGDSALYFCASSQEGLHTIYFGEGSWLTVV.

This clonotype was seen a few times. The J gene is TRBJ2-2, the V gene TRBV7-2, with D maybe TRBD1 (6 bases). This CDR3 has 14 residues. CDR1 is SGHTA, CDR2 FQGNSA, per germline. The V gene lost 7 bases and the J gene lost 5 bases, with 14 bases spanning the gap. The CDR3 is CASTMDSLTGELFF. The CDR3 DNA reads TGTGCCAGCACCATGGACAGCTTAACCGGGGAGCTGTTTTTT.

This clonotype was picked up a small number of times. The genes are TRBV6-2 or TRBV6-3 and TRBJ2-1; D may match TRBD1 or TRBD2 (5 bases each). Trimming cost V 6 bases and J 9 bases, with 21 bases left between them. CDR3 length equals 15 residues. Germline V CDR1 and CDR2: MNHEY, SVGEGT. The CDR3 here is CASSPIPGPPSEQFF. CDR3 DNA: TGTGCCAGCAGCCCAATACCGGGACCGCCGAGTGAGCAGTTCTTC.

This clonotype was counted many times. The rearrangement uses TRBV18 and TRBJ1-6; D is uncertain. This CDR3 spans 17 amino acids. Per germline, CDR1 KGHSH and CDR2 LQKENI. With 0 bases removed from V and 0 bases from J, the gap between germline ends came to 9 bases. CDR3 loop: CASSPPTRNSYNSPLHF. CDR3 coding DNA: TGTGCCAGCTCACCACCTACCAGAAACTCCTATAATTCACCCCTCCACTTT.

This clonotype has at least ten counts. This chain uses TRBV7-6 with TRBJ1-1; possibly TRBD1 for D (5 bases). This CDR3 region has 17 residues. The germline gives CDR1 SGHVS, CDR2 FNYEAQ. Trimming pared 5 bases from V and 1 base from J, leaving 20 bases between. CDR3 DNA sequence: TGTGCCAGCAGCCGCCGGACAAAACCCGGCACGAACACTGAAGCTTTCTTT. Translated: CASSRRTKPGTNTEAFF.

This clonotype was found many times. This sequence joins TRBV3-1 and TRBJ1-1, with TRBD1 identical over 9 bases. The germline V gene has CDR1 LGHDT and CDR2 YNNKEL (reference sequence). J was trimmed by 1 base and V by 2 bases; bases with no gene match: 11. The CDR3 runs 18 residues. CDR3 residues: CASSQMRDRATKNTEAFF. DNA for the CDR3: TGTGCCAGCAGCCAAATGAGGGACAGGGCGACTAAGAACACTGAAGCTTTCTTT.

This clonotype was counted ten times or more. V is TRBV12-3 or TRBV12-4 and J is TRBJ2-2; D unclear. V lost 3 bases and J 1 base, leaving 6 bases between the germline ends. The CDR3 is 14 residues long. The CDR3 DNA is TGTGCCAGCAGTTTCAACGGGAACACCGGGGAGCTGTTTTTT. It translates to CASSFNGNTGELFF.

V gene TRBV7-9 combines with J gene TRBJ1-1; the D is unclear. V lost 1 base, J lost 1 base, and 10 bases lay in between. This CDR3 region has 15 residues. Germline-derived CDR1 and CDR2 are SEHNR and FQNEAQ (reference sequence). The CDR3 nucleotides read TGTGCCAGCAGCTTAGGCGGACTAACGAACACTGAAGCTTTCTTT. Amino acid sequence: CASSLGGLTNTEAFF.

The rearrangement joins TRBV6-1 to TRBJ2-7; maybe TRBD2 (6 bases). CDR3 size: 12 residues. V dropped 1 base and J dropped 11 bases, with 12 bases sitting between them. Germline V gene lookup returns CDR1 MNHNS and CDR2 SASEGT. The CDR3: CASSEVGRSEYF. The CDR3 nucleotides read TGTGCCAGCAGTGAAGTGGGGAGGTCCGAGTACTTC.

This clonotype was observed a handful of times. The chain has TRBV7-2 and TRBJ2-3; TRBD2 matches 10 bases. Germline V CDR1 and CDR2: SGHTA, FQGNSA. V lost 6 bases, J lost 5 bases, and 8 bases stayed unmatched. The CDR3 contains 15 residues. The CDR3 bases are TGTGCCAGCAGAAGAGTAGCGGGGGGTAGAGATACGCAGTATTTT. Translating gives CASRRVAGGRDTQYF.

This clonotype was counted many times. The chain uses TRBV12-3 or TRBV12-4 and TRBJ2-7, with a tentative D call TRBD1 (5 bases). Trimming removed 6 bases from V and 2 bases from J, with 8 bases in between. The length of the CDR3 is 12 residues. The CDR3 bases are TGTGCCAGCAGCACAGGAACCTACGAGCAGTACTTC. Its protein product is CASSTGTYEQYF.

A few counts support this clonotype. This sequence joins TRBV6-2 or TRBV6-3 and TRBJ1-1, with 7 bases aligning to TRBD1. CDR3 length equals 14 residues. V was pared by 6 bases and J by 2 bases, with 6 bases of the junction left unmatched. The V gene's germline CDR1 is MNHEY and CDR2 SVGEGT. CDR3 nucleotide sequence: TGTGCCAGCAGACCCCACAGGGGAAACACTGAAGCTTTCTTT. It specifies CASRPHRGNTEAFF.

In this sample, this clonotype turned up many times. The V and J genes are TRBV6-5 and TRBJ1-2, with TRBD1 as a possible D gene (5 bases). The CDR3 spans 15 residues. Between the trimmed V and J ends, which lost 8 bases and 4 bases, there was a span of 20 bases. CDR1 is MNHEY and CDR2 is SVGAGI in the germline V gene. The CDR3 nucleotides are TGTGCCAGCGCGGAAACCAGGGAGACGGGCTATGGCTACACCTTC. Amino acid sequence: CASAETRETGYGYTF.

The V gene is TRBV4-1, the J gene TRBJ1-4; D remains ambiguous. The CDR3 runs 14 residues. Looked up from germline, CDR1 is MGHRA and CDR2 is YSYEKL. V was clipped by 1 base and J by 4 bases, with 7 bases between them. CDR3 in amino acids: CASSQGDSNEKLFF. CDR3 in DNA: TGCGCCAGCAGCCAAGGAGATAGTAATGAAAAACTGTTTTTT.

This clonotype was recorded many times. The gene calls are TRBV27 and TRBJ1-1; no clear D. V lost 3 bases, J lost 2 bases, and 10 bases lay in between. This CDR3 spans 14 amino acids. Per germline, CDR1 MNHEY and CDR2 SMNVEV (reference sequence). The CDR3 region has the DNA TGTGCCAGCAGTTTCGGTCGGATCAACACTGAAGCTTTCTTT. Residues: CASSFGRINTEAFF.

Ten or more counts support this clonotype. J is TRBJ2-2 and V is TRBV4-3; 12 nucleotides line up with TRBD2. CDR3 length equals 16 residues. In germline, CDR1 is LGHNA, CDR2 YSLEER. Germline trimming cut 0 bases from V and 6 bases from J; bases unmatched to any gene: 2. CDR3 loop: CASSQDRLAGAGELFF. The CDR3 DNA reads as TGCGCCAGCAGCCAAGATCGACTAGCGGGGGCCGGGGAGCTGTTTTTT.

This clonotype has only a few counts. The chain employs TRBV5-4 and TRBJ2-3; 7 positions agree with TRBD2. This CDR3 spans 16 amino acids. Germline loops: CDR1 SGHNT, CDR2 YYREEE (reference sequence). V dropped 3 bases and J dropped 2; count of bases not matched to a gene: 9. The CDR3 nucleotides are TGTGCCAGCAGCTCCCGTGTCCTAGCGGACACAGATACGCAGTATTTT. As protein: CASSSRVLADTDTQYF.

This clonotype was counted at least ten times. This chain uses TRBV6-5 with TRBJ2-5, with D tentatively TRBD2 (6 bases). The CDR3 consists of 14 residues. The V end lost 5 bases, the J end lost 7 bases, and 17 bases lay between the germline ends. CDR1 is MNHEY and CDR2 is SVGAGI in the germline V gene. The CDR3 here is CASSPSGWGVTQYF. The CDR3 region has the DNA TGTGCCAGCAGTCCATCTGGTTGGGGGGTGACCCAGTACTTC.

This clonotype was seen a handful of times. V usage is TRBV7-2 and J usage is TRBJ2-2; no reliable D call. Trimming stripped 2 bases from V and 1 base from J, with 8 bases between. CDR1 is SGHTA and CDR2 is FQGNSA in the germline V gene. There are 15 residues in the CDR3. In DNA form, the CDR3 reads TGTGCCAGCAGCTTAACGGGCATGAACACCGGGGAGCTGTTTTTT. Its translation: CASSLTGMNTGELFF.

This clonotype has just a few counts. The CDR3, as DNA: TGCAGCGTCGGAGGACTAGCGGGTAACAATGAGCAGTTCTTC. It translates to CSVGGLAGNNEQFF. The rearrangement joins TRBV29-1 to TRBJ2-1; 11 nucleotides match TRBD2. The length of the CDR3 is 14 residues. J was trimmed by 5 bases and V by 6 bases; bases with no gene match: 6. Looked up from germline, CDR1 is SQVTM and CDR2 is ANQGSEA.

This clonotype has just a few counts. The chain recombines TRBV9 with TRBJ1-1, with TRBD1 as a possible D gene (5 bases). The germline V gene encodes CDR1 SGDLS and CDR2 YYNGEE. The CDR3 has 15 residues. Trimming pared 3 bases from V and 2 bases from J, leaving 14 bases between. The CDR3 bases are TGTGCCAGCAGCGCGTTGGGGGGAGTTAACACTGAAGCTTTCTTT. This codes for CASSALGGVNTEAFF.

This clonotype was counted at least ten times. The chain carries TRBV20-1 and TRBJ1-2; D not certain. The ends were cut back, 3 bases at V and 5 bases at J, with 19 bases in the middle. The CDR3 runs to 15 residues. In germline, CDR1 is DFQATT, CDR2 SNEGSKA (reference sequence). The DNA of the CDR3 is TGCAGTGCTAGCGCAGCAGCAAGGGCCGGTTATGGCTACACCTTC. It translates to CSASAAARAGYGYTF.

Concerning this clonotype itself: At one end the junction does not follow the germline gene, possibly because of a read error. V and J are TRBV7-7 and TRBJ1-1, with 7 bases matching TRBD1. The CDR3 is made up of 16 amino acids. Looked up from germline, CDR1 is SSHAT and CDR2 is FNYEAQ (reference sequence). The CDR3 loop reads CASPDGTVIINTDAFF. The CDR3 DNA reads as TGTGCTAGCCCAGACGGGACAGTAATCATCAACACTGATGCTTTCTTT. Filled out from reference TRBV7-7 and TRBJ1-1, the complete variable domain reads GAGVSQSPRYKVTKRGQDVTLRCDPISSHATLYWYQQALGQGPEFLTYFNYEAQPDKSGLPSDRFSAERPEGSISTLTIQRTEQRDSAMYRCASPDGTVIINTDAFFGQGTRLTVV.

In its sample, this clonotype was seen many times. The rearrangement links TRBV28 to TRBJ2-3, with D possibly matching TRBD1 (5 bases). The ends were cut back, 6 bases at V and 4 bases at J, with 17 bases in the middle. The CDR3 totals 15 residues. Germline V gene lookup returns CDR1 MDHEN and CDR2 SYDVKM. CDR3: CASSLLAGNPDTQYF. The CDR3 nucleotides are TGTGCCAGCAGCCTTCTCGCAGGGAACCCAGATACGCAGTATTTT.

Many counts were recorded for this clonotype. The rearrangement uses TRBV4-3 and TRBJ2-5; the D call may be TRBD1 or TRBD2 (7 bases each). CDR1 LGHNA and CDR2 YSLEER come from the germline V gene. The CDR3 consists of 17 residues. The V and J ends lost 0 bases and 4 bases respectively, with 18 bases between them. The CDR3 here is CASSQEGLGRGGETQYF. The DNA of the CDR3 is TGCGCCAGCAGCCAAGAAGGTCTCGGCAGGGGGGGAGAGACCCAGTACTTC.

This clonotype was counted only a few times. J is TRBJ2-6 and V is TRBV7-2; D gene ambiguous. Germline-derived CDR1 and CDR2 are SGHTA and FQGNSA. This CDR3 is built from 14 residues. V lost 7 bases and J lost 4, with 11 bases in between. Here the CDR3 DNA reads TGTGCCAGCACCCCAGTAGGGGGGGCCAACGTCCTGACTTTC. Translation: CASTPVGGANVLTF.